The 5 T cell receptor beta chains below all came from one sample that was sequenced in a study of cytomegalovirus exposure and HLA in healthy donors listed by TCRdb under 2017. Libraries were prepared through the immunoSEQ multiplex PCR assay. For the multiplex PCR, a mixture combining 60 forward primers for TCR Vbeta segments and 13 reverse primers for TCR Jbeta segments was used. Sourced from immuneACCESS, this table was stored by TCRdb with only in-frame sequences that have V and J called. A share of the clones is absent; for the studies checked, an unresolved V gene accounts for under half, and the remainder has no known explanation. This sample is represented by some 170,000 clones; roughly 9.5% of them were singletons. The ten largest clones capture approximately 1.4% of the sample. The sequencing input was PBMCs. Source of these receptors: a woman aged 30 to 39 in good health and CMV-seropositive.

V gene TRBV9 combines with J gene TRBJ1-2, with TRBD1 matching over 7 bases. CDR3 length: 15 amino acids. The V gene end was trimmed by 7 bases and the J gene end by 6 bases; junction bases not matched to a gene: 15. Germline assignment: CDR1 SGDLS and CDR2 YYNGEE. As DNA, the CDR3 is TGTGCCAGCTCTCCCACGAAAACAGGGGCGAATGGCTACACCTTC. Translating gives CASSPTKTGANGYTF.

A remark on this clone: A junction end diverges from the germline sequence, so it may reflect a read error. The chain combines TRBV27 with TRBJ1-1; the match to TRBD1 covers 10 bases. Germline lookup yields CDR1 MNHEY and CDR2 SMNVEV (reference sequence). The CDR3 extends over 17 amino acids. The CDR3 protein is CVSSSLGTGVRGTEAFF. CDR3 sequence (DNA): TGTGTCAGCAGTTCCCTGGGGACAGGGGTGCGTGGTACTGAAGCTTTCTTT.

This clone was detected a few times. The rearrangement uses TRBV9 and TRBJ2-3; D is perhaps TRBD2 (5 bases). V lost 4 bases and J 0 bases, leaving 9 bases between the germline ends. The CDR3 covers 14 residues. Germline V gene data show CDR1 as SGDLS and CDR2 as YYNGEE. CDR3 sequence: CASSSRTSTDTQYF. In DNA form, the CDR3 reads TGTGCCAGCAGCTCACGGACTAGCACAGATACGCAGTATTTT.

On this clone itself: At the DNA level, this CDR3 is encoded by other sequences in the same sample as well. This chain uses TRBV5-4 with TRBJ1-3, with unresolved D. This CDR3 is built from 13 residues. Germline V gene data show CDR1 as SGHNT and CDR2 as YYREEE (reference sequence). The ends were cut back, 5 bases at V and 0 bases at J, with 6 bases in the middle. The CDR3 DNA reads TGTGCCAGCAGTCAGTCCTCTGGAAACACCATATATTTT. Its translation is CASSQSSGNTIYF.

About this clone: Other DNA sequences in this sample translate to the same CDR3. This chain links TRBV29-1 with TRBJ2-3; 9 positions match TRBD2. This CDR3 contains 14 residues. Germline values: CDR1 SQVTM, CDR2 ANQGSEA. The V segment lost 3 bases and the J segment 0 bases; nucleotides outside the gene matches: 1. CDR3 region: CSVDTSGSTDTQYF. DNA for the CDR3: TGCAGCGTTGATACTAGCGGGAGCACAGATACGCAGTATTTT.